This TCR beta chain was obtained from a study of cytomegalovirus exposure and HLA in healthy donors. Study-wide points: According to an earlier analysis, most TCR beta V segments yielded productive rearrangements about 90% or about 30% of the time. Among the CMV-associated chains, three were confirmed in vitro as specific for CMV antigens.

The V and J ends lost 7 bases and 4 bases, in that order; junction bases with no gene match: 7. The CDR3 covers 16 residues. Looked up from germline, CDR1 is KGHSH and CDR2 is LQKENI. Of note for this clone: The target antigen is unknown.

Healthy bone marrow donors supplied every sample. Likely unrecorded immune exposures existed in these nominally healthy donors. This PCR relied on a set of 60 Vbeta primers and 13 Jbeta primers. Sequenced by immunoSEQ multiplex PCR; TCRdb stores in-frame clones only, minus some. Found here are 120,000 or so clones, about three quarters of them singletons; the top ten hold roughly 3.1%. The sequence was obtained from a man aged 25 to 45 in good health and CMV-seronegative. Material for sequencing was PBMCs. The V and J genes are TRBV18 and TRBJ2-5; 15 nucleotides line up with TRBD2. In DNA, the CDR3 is TGTGCCAGCTTAGGACTAGCGGGAGGGCCCGGAGAGACCCAGTACTTC. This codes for CASLGLAGGPGETQYF.